A single sample is the source of the 20 T cell receptor beta chains below, sequenced in a study of T-cell memory formation after mild COVID-19. TCRdb recomputed calls from the 5' RACE reads with MiXCR, one row per CDR3 protein. This sample carries about 320,000 distinct CDR3 sequences, about 13% of them seen once, and the ten largest clones take around 23%. The sequencing input was PBMCs or a T cell subset sorted from them (not recorded which). The receptors originated from a young man who had mild COVID-19 (a few samples of this study predate the infection). Cell type and time point are not known.

The chain is built from TRBV6-5 and TRBJ2-1, with a possible D match to TRBD1 (5 bases). The germline CDR1 and CDR2 sequences are MNHEY and SVGAGI. CDR3 length equals 15 residues. Trimming took off 2 bases at V and 4 bases at J, with 12 bases between the two ends. In DNA, the CDR3 is TGTGCCAGCAGTTACACGAATCGACAGTACAATGAGCAGTTCTTC. It is translated as CASSYTNRQYNEQFF.

The genes are TRBV5-5 and TRBJ2-7, with 9 positions matching TRBD1. The CDR3 has 14 residues. Per germline, CDR1 SGHKS and CDR2 YYEKEE (reference sequence). Trimming removed 1 base from V and 2 bases from J; junction bases left unmatched: 1. DNA of the CDR3: TGTGCCAGCAGCTTGTGGGACAGGGCCTACGAGCAGTACTTC. Protein: CASSLWDRAYEQYF.

This rearrangement joins TRBV10-3 to TRBJ2-7; 9 positions agree with TRBD2. Germline values: CDR1 ENHRY, CDR2 SYGVKD. Trimming cost V 3 bases and J 9 bases; bases outside gene matches: 12. The CDR3 contains 15 residues. The CDR3: CAISEGGGGTGLQYF. In DNA, the CDR3 is TGTGCCATCAGTGAAGGCGGGGGGGGCACGGGACTGCAGTACTTC.

This clonotype appeared many times. The chain is built from TRBV29-1 and TRBJ1-1; possible D gene TRBD1, 5 bases. Germline assignment: CDR1 SQVTM and CDR2 ANQGSEA. The CDR3 sequence is 13 residues long. V was cut by 4 bases and J by 1 base, with 10 bases left in between. In DNA form, the CDR3 reads TGCAGCGTTGGCAGGGTAACGAACACTGAAGCTTTCTTT. Protein product: CSVGRVTNTEAFF.

A few counts support this clonotype. This chain connects TRBV6-5 to TRBJ2-7, with 10 bases lining up with TRBD1. Germline V gene lookup returns CDR1 MNHEY and CDR2 SVGAGI. The CDR3 length is 18 residues. Losses at the gene ends were 7 bases for V and 0 bases for J; bases not matched to a gene: 15. CDR3 in DNA: TGTGCCAGCACGAGCCGGGACAGGGGATTCCGAGGCTCCTACGAGCAGTACGTC. It translates to CASTSRDRGFRGSYEQYV.

This clonotype was counted between two and nine times. The chain combines TRBV12-3 or TRBV12-4 with TRBJ2-5, with D possibly matching TRBD1 (6 bases). The CDR3 covers 13 residues. Trimming cost V 8 bases and J 4 bases, with 14 bases left between them. CDR3 region: CASARGIPETQYF. The CDR3 nucleotides are TGTGCCAGCGCAAGGGGGATTCCAGAGACCCAGTACTTC.

This clonotype was seen a few times. The chain joins TRBV12-3 or TRBV12-4 to TRBJ1-6; D is unclear. The CDR3 runs 15 residues. V gave up 2 bases and J gave up 10 bases, with 15 bases separating them. CDR3 DNA sequence: TGTGCCAGCAGTTTATCGTCGGGGATGTTCTCACCCCTCCACTTT. This translates into CASSLSSGMFSPLHF.

This clonotype was counted between two and nine times. This rearrangement joins TRBV20-1 to TRBJ2-3; 10 nucleotides line up with TRBD1. The trim removed 6 bases at V and 4 bases at J, leaving 7 bases unmatched. This CDR3 has 14 amino acids. Germline lookup yields CDR1 DFQATT and CDR2 SNEGSKA (reference sequence). The CDR3 DNA sequence: TGCAGTGCGCGGGACAGGGGAGTCTCAGATACGCAGTATTTT. It specifies CSARDRGVSDTQYF.

The genes are TRBV12-3 or TRBV12-4 and TRBJ2-2, with unresolved D. V was cut by 11 bases and J by 3 bases, with 10 bases left in between. This CDR3 spans 12 amino acids. This chain's CDR3 is CAGRQHTGELFF. Written as DNA, the CDR3 is TGTGCCGGACGTCAGCACACCGGGGAGCTGTTTTTT.

J is TRBJ1-1 and V is TRBV10-3; no definite D call. V shed 5 bases and J shed 1 base, with 11 bases lying between them. The CDR3 totals 14 residues. Germline V gives CDR1 ENHRY, CDR2 SYGVKD. The CDR3 loop reads CAISIGLENTEAFF. CDR3 DNA: TGTGCCATCAGTATCGGGCTCGAGAACACTGAAGCTTTCTTT.

The V call is TRBV6-5, the J call TRBJ2-1; 7 nucleotides agree with TRBD1. V shed 9 bases and J 8 bases; nucleotides not matched to a gene: 4. Germline V gene data show CDR1 as MNHEY and CDR2 as SVGAGI. CDR3 length: 11 amino acids. CDR3 amino acids: CASATGHEQFF. In DNA form, the CDR3 reads TGTGCCAGTGCGACAGGGCATGAGCAGTTCTTC.

This clonotype occurred a few times. The chain has TRBV29-1 and TRBJ2-2, with TRBD1 matching over 8 bases. Germline CDR1 and CDR2: SQVTM and ANQGSEA. The CDR3 is 13 amino acids. Losses at the gene ends were 6 bases for V and 5 bases for J; bases not matched to a gene: 5. This CDR3 is CSVQGARTGELFF. The CDR3 DNA reads TGCAGCGTGCAGGGGGCGAGGACCGGGGAGCTGTTTTTT.

The chain joins TRBV20-1 to TRBJ2-7, with D possibly matching TRBD2 (6 bases). The CDR3 contains 14 residues. V was trimmed by 6 bases and J by 1 base, leaving 16 bases between them. The V gene's germline CDR1 is DFQATT and CDR2 SNEGSKA (reference sequence). CDR3 DNA: TGCAGTGCCGGAGGGGCAGTGATTTCCTACGAGCAGTACTTC. This codes for CSAGGAVISYEQYF.

The CDR3 DNA reads as TGTGCCAGCGGCTCCGACCGGGACAGGATTACCTTC. Protein: CASGSDRDRITF. The V call is TRBV7-9, the J call TRBJ1-2; 8 positions match TRBD1. In germline, CDR1 is SEHNR, CDR2 FQNEAQ (reference sequence). This CDR3 has 12 amino acids. Germline trimming cut 8 bases from V and 14 bases from J; bases unmatched to any gene: 13.

This sequence joins TRBV12-3 or TRBV12-4 and TRBJ1-5; possibly TRBD1 for D (5 bases). V lost 5 bases and J 2 bases, leaving 10 bases between the germline ends. This CDR3 comprises 14 residues. For the CDR3, the DNA is TGTGCCAGCAGTCTGGGACTGGGCAATCAGCCCCAGCATTTT. Its translation is CASSLGLGNQPQHF.

A few counts support this clonotype. The V call is TRBV7-2, the J call TRBJ2-3; possibly TRBD1 or TRBD2 for D (6 bases each). CDR1 is SGHTA, CDR2 FQGNSA, per germline. The CDR3 sequence is 14 residues long. The V and J ends lost 4 bases and 4 bases respectively, with 12 bases between them. DNA for the CDR3: TGTGCCAGCAGCTCCGGGGGCCAAGCAGATACGCAGTATTTT. Protein product: CASSSGGQADTQYF.

The chain's CDR3 is CATSRDRTISSYEQYV. For the CDR3, the DNA is TGTGCCACCAGCAGAGATCGGACGATCAGCTCCTACGAGCAGTACGTC. This chain uses TRBV15 with TRBJ2-7; D call uncertain. The germline V and J ends were trimmed by 0 bases and 0 bases, with 12 bases remaining between them. This CDR3 contains 16 residues. CDR1 is LNHNV, CDR2 YYDKDF, per germline (reference sequence).

This clonotype was seen only a few times. CDR3 region: CSARDRGTGDSPLHF. CDR3 coding DNA: TGCAGTGCTAGGGATCGGGGGACAGGTGATTCACCCCTCCACTTT. This chain uses TRBV20-1 with TRBJ1-6, with TRBD1 matching 8 bases. Germline V gives CDR1 DFQATT, CDR2 SNEGSKA (reference sequence). This CDR3 has 15 amino acids. V lost 3 bases, J lost 8 bases, and 9 bases stayed unmatched.

J is TRBJ2-3 and V is TRBV24-1, with D tentatively TRBD2 (5 bases). The germline V and J ends were trimmed by 4 bases and 1 base, with 14 bases remaining between them. The CDR3 extends over 16 amino acids. Germline V gene data show CDR1 as KGHDR and CDR2 as SFDVKD. In DNA form, the CDR3 reads TGTGCCACCAGTGACATGACCCCGAGGGGCACAGATACGCAGTATTTT. This encodes CATSDMTPRGTDTQYF.

This clonotype appeared a few times. CDR3 region: CASSFQEPVISGGELFF. The CDR3 bases are TGCGCCAGCAGCTTTCAGGAGCCGGTCATTTCCGGCGGGGAGCTGTTTTTT. This sequence joins TRBV5-1 and TRBJ2-2; D unclear. CDR1 SGHRS and CDR2 YFSETQ come from the germline V gene. The V end was cut by 2 bases, the J end by 7 bases, with 21 bases between. CDR3 size: 17 residues.